The 6 T cell receptor beta chains presented below share a single source sample, sequenced in a study of T cell clonality in common variable immunodeficiency. General study points: In common variable immunodeficiency, TCR beta chains reportedly carried fewer deletions and N-nucleotide insertions.

These TCRs are of unknown antigen specificity. Repertoires were generated with immunoSEQ multiplex PCR, while TCRdb's copy carries only in-frame clones and drops some. The sample contains 30,000 to 40,000 clones, none of them singletons. Source material: peripheral blood mononuclear cells. The receptors shown here come from a human donor with common variable immunodeficiency.

In its sample, this clone was seen a few times. The read ends 3 residues shy of where the CDR3 ends; the end is completed using the germline J gene. The chain carries TRBV7-2 and TRBJ1-2, with 9 bases matching TRBD1. V lost 5 bases to trimming and J lost 7 bases; unmatched junction nucleotides: 5. From germline, CDR1 is SGHTA and CDR2 FQGNSA. The CDR3 length is 13 residues. CDR3 amino acids: CASSPQGAIGYTF. The CDR3 DNA, read in part, is TGTGCCAGCAGCCCACAGGGGGCGATTGGC.

This clone has at least ten counts. Partial CDR3 DNA: TGTGCCAGCAGCTTATACGGCCAGGGTAAAAATGAG. It yields the protein CASSLYGQGKNE. The whole CDR3 reads CASSLYGQGKNEQFF. The chain combines TRBV7-6 with TRBJ2-1, with D possibly being TRBD1 (5 bases). With the read ending 3 residues before the CDR3 end, the germline J gene is used to fill in that end. Trimming took off 2 bases at V and 7 bases at J, with 15 bases between the two ends. Germline CDR1 and CDR2: SGHVS and FNYEAQ. There are 15 residues in the CDR3.

Relative to its sample, this clone is medium-sized. The read ends 3 residues early relative to the CDR3; the germline J gene fills the gap. The gene calls are TRBV20-1 and TRBJ2-2; tentative D call: TRBD2 (5 bases). V lost 0 bases to trimming and J lost 1 base, with 9 bases between them. This CDR3 region has 15 residues. Germline CDR1 reads DFQATT; CDR2 reads SNEGSKA (reference sequence). The part of the CDR3 DNA that was read is TGCAGTGCTAGAGATCCACTAGGGAACACCGGGGAG. Its translation is CSARDPLGNTGE. The full CDR3 protein reads CSARDPLGNTGELFF.

This clone was recorded at least ten times. The read terminates 3 residues before the CDR3 end, so the remaining end is supplied by the germline J gene. The chain carries TRBV25-1 and TRBJ1-6; maybe TRBD1 (6 bases). The CDR3 is made up of 13 amino acids. Per the germline V gene, CDR1 is MGHDK and CDR2 is SYGVNS. Partial CDR3 DNA: TGTGCCAGCAGTGTACAGGGCCTATGGGCC. As protein: CASSVQGLWA. The CDR3 as a whole reads CASSVQGLWALHF.

This clone was observed a handful of times. The read ends 3 residues early relative to the CDR3; the germline J gene fills the gap. This sequence joins TRBV18 and TRBJ1-4; D might be TRBD1 (6 bases). CDR3 length: 13 residues. Between the trimmed V and J ends, which lost 5 bases and 4 bases, there was a span of 8 bases. The germline CDR1 and CDR2 sequences are KGHSH and LQKENI. Partial CDR3 DNA: TGTGCCAGCTCAATGGACAGTAATGAAAAA. It yields the protein CASSMDSNEK. The full CDR3 reads CASSMDSNEKLFF.

This clone was picked up many times. The sequenced fragment ends 3 residues before the CDR3 boundary, so the rest is inferred from the germline J gene. The rearrangement joins TRBV13 to TRBJ1-2, with a possible D match to TRBD1 (5 bases). This CDR3 spans 14 amino acids. Trimming took 7 bases from V and 0 from J, leaving 12 bases between them. Per the germline V gene, CDR1 is PRHDT and CDR2 is FYEKMQ (reference sequence). The CDR3 sequence: CASTPRGSNYGYTF. The sequenced CDR3 bases are TGTGCCAGCACCCCCCGGGGGTCTAACTATGGC. Complete variable domain (other parts from reference TRBV13 and TRBJ1-2): AAGVIQSPRHLIKEKRETATLKCYPIPRHDTVYWYQQGPGQDPQFLISFYEKMQSDKGSIPDRFSAQQFSDYHSELNMSSLELGDSALYFCASTPRGSNYGYTFGSGTRLTVV.